These 27 T cell receptor beta chains were sequenced from one sample in a study of Tregs in tolerant kidney transplant recipients. The repertoire was sequenced with immunoSEQ multiplex PCR; TCRdb's copy has only in-frame clones and lacks some. The table lists around 30,000 clones, over 65% of them singletons. No antigen has been assigned to these receptors. The source material was Tregs from blood cultured with allogeneic cells. These receptors all come from a human donor in good health.

V usage is TRBV4-1 and J usage is TRBJ1-1; D is unresolved. The CDR3 runs to 15 residues. Germline CDR1 MGHRA, CDR2 YSYEKL. Trimming cost V 5 bases and J 0 bases, with 13 bases left between them. CDR3 DNA: TGCGCCAGCAGCATAATGTCGGGGATGAACACTGAAGCTTTCTTT. It yields the protein CASSIMSGMNTEAFF.

The V and J genes are TRBV5-1 and TRBJ2-7; D is unresolved. Germline CDR1 and CDR2: SGHRS and YFSETQ. The V and J ends lost 0 bases and 3 bases respectively, with 7 bases between them. CDR3 length equals 13 residues. The CDR3, as DNA: TGCGCCAGCAGCTTGGGGTCCGGCTACGAGCAGTACTTC. As protein: CASSLGSGYEQYF.

The chain links TRBV11-2 to TRBJ1-4; 7 bases line up with TRBD1. Germline V gives CDR1 SGHAT, CDR2 FQNNGV. The CDR3 is made up of 15 amino acids. J was trimmed by 9 bases and V by 1 base; bases with no gene match: 8. CDR3 DNA: TGTGCCAGCAGCTTAGGGACAGGTTTTTCCAAAAAACTGTTTTTT. This sequence encodes CASSLGTGFSKKLFF.

The genes are TRBV6-6 and TRBJ1-5; D may be TRBD1 (5 bases). Trimming removed 3 bases from V and 0 bases from J, with 9 bases in between. The germline CDR1 and CDR2 sequences are MNHNY and SVGAGI (reference sequence). CDR3 length: 15 residues. In DNA form, the CDR3 reads TGTGCCAGCAGTTATTACAGGAATAGCAATCAGCCCCAGCATTTT. Amino acid sequence: CASSYYRNSNQPQHF.

The chain carries TRBV5-1 and TRBJ2-1; 7 positions agree with TRBD2. The CDR3 is made up of 15 amino acids. The J segment lost 0 bases and the V segment lost 7 bases, leaving 7 bases of the junction unmatched. Germline-derived CDR1 and CDR2 are SGHRS and YFSETQ. The CDR3 sequence: CASGLGGSSYNEQFF. CDR3 sequence (DNA): TGCGCCAGCGGCCTAGGCGGGAGCTCCTACAATGAGCAGTTCTTC.

The rearrangement joins TRBV11-2 to TRBJ2-6; no clear D. The CDR3 sequence is 15 residues long. The germline V and J ends were trimmed by 8 bases and 3 bases, with 14 bases remaining between them. CDR1 is SGHAT, CDR2 FQNNGV, per germline. Here the CDR3 DNA reads TGTGCCAGCCGTCCCCCGTTCGGTGGGGCCAACGTCCTGACTTTC. This gives the protein CASRPPFGGANVLTF.

The chain has TRBV5-1 and TRBJ2-5, with 15 bases aligning to TRBD2. Germline-derived CDR1 and CDR2 are SGHRS and YFSETQ. The V and J ends lost 3 bases and 1 base, in that order; junction bases with no gene match: 7. This CDR3 is 18 amino acids long. The CDR3 nucleotides read TGCGCCAGCAGCTGGGGACTAGCGGGAGGTGTGGGCCAAGAGACCCAGTACTTC. This gives the protein CASSWGLAGGVGQETQYF.

The J gene is TRBJ1-1, the V gene TRBV27; D uncertain. The germline V gene has CDR1 MNHEY and CDR2 SMNVEV (reference sequence). Trimming removed 2 bases at V and 4 bases at J, with 8 bases between. This CDR3 comprises 13 residues. Here the CDR3 reads CASSLRDATEAFF. The CDR3 DNA reads as TGTGCCAGCAGTTTAAGGGATGCCACTGAAGCTTTCTTT.

The chain has TRBV28 and TRBJ2-6; maybe TRBD2 (6 bases). The CDR3 is 17 residues long. The germline CDR1 and CDR2 sequences are MDHEN and SYDVKM. V was cut by 4 bases and J by 0 bases, with 13 bases left in between. CDR3 DNA: TGTGCCAGCAGTTCGCAACCCGGGAGCTCTGGGGCCAACGTCCTGACTTTC. Translating gives CASSSQPGSSGANVLTF.

The CDR3 reads CASSSTGTNTEAFF. CDR3 bases: TGCGCCAGCAGCTCTACAGGGACGAACACTGAAGCTTTCTTT. The gene calls are TRBV5-1 and TRBJ1-1; a weak D match, TRBD1 (6 bases). The V and J ends lost 3 bases and 1 base respectively, with 10 bases between them. Per the germline V gene, CDR1 is SGHRS and CDR2 is YFSETQ. This CDR3 is built from 14 residues.

The V call is TRBV28, the J call TRBJ1-5; D is perhaps TRBD1 (5 bases). Germline V gene sequence: CDR1 MDHEN, CDR2 SYDVKM. V was cut by 3 bases and J by 2 bases, with 5 bases left in between. This CDR3 comprises 13 residues. The DNA of the CDR3 is TGTGCCAGCAGTTTGACAGGCAATCAGCCCCAGCATTTT. Translating gives CASSLTGNQPQHF.

This clone was found a few times. This chain connects TRBV5-1 to TRBJ1-6; 10 bases are shared with TRBD1. The length of the CDR3 is 16 residues. Germline V gene lookup returns CDR1 SGHRS and CDR2 YFSETQ. V gave up 4 bases and J gave up 7 bases; unmatched junction bases: 8. CDR3 in amino acids: CASSALGQGMNSPLHF. The CDR3, as DNA: TGCGCCAGCAGCGCCCTGGGACAGGGGATGAATTCACCCCTCCACTTT.

V gene TRBV11-2 combines with J gene TRBJ1-1; TRBD1 matches 8 bases. The CDR3 has 16 residues. Germline CDR1 reads SGHAT; CDR2 reads FQNNGV. J was trimmed by 0 bases and V by 9 bases; bases with no gene match: 12. CDR3 loop: CASSIPGGVLNTEAFF. DNA for the CDR3: TGTGCCAGTAGCATCCCAGGGGGCGTTCTGAACACTGAAGCTTTCTTT.

The chain couples TRBV27 to TRBJ2-7; D possibly corresponds to TRBD1 (5 bases). CDR1 is MNHEY, CDR2 SMNVEV, per germline (reference sequence). V lost 1 base and J lost 2, with 12 bases in between. This CDR3 is 15 amino acids long. The CDR3 nucleotides are TGTGCCAGCAGTTTATTCCCCAGGGCACCCTACGAGCAGTACTTC. It codes for CASSLFPRAPYEQYF.

The chain recombines TRBV7-3 with TRBJ2-1, with D tentatively TRBD2 (6 bases). Germline CDR1 and CDR2: SGHTA and FQGTGA. The CDR3 consists of 11 residues. V was pared by 6 bases and J by 9 bases, with 9 bases between. The CDR3 sequence is CASRGGGEQFF. The CDR3 DNA reads TGTGCCAGCAGGGGAGGTGGTGAGCAGTTCTTC.

V is TRBV15 and J is TRBJ1-5, with D tentatively TRBD1 (5 bases). CDR1 and CDR2 (germline): LNHNV, YYDKDF (reference sequence). The germline V and J ends were trimmed by 5 bases and 3 bases, with 14 bases remaining between them. There are 15 residues in the CDR3. The CDR3 DNA reads TGTGCCACCAGCTACGGGACGGCTCACAATCAGCCCCAGCATTTT. Protein product: CATSYGTAHNQPQHF. The full variable domain, with the rest looked up from reference TRBV15 and TRBJ1-5, is DAMVIQNPRYQVTQFGKPVTLSCSQTLNHNVMYWYQQKSSQAPKLLFHYYDKDFNNEADTPDNFQSRRPNTSFCFLDIRSPGLGDTAMYLCATSYGTAHNQPQHFGDGTRLSIL.

This chain links TRBV7-9 with TRBJ2-5; possible D gene TRBD2, 6 bases. The CDR3 loop spans 13 amino acids. V gave up 3 bases and J gave up 5 bases, with 10 bases separating them. The germline gives CDR1 SEHNR, CDR2 FQNEAQ (reference sequence). CDR3 sequence: CASSFGGGETQYF. CDR3 in DNA: TGTGCCAGCAGCTTCGGGGGTGGGGAGACCCAGTACTTC.

The gene calls are TRBV28 and TRBJ2-7; TRBD2 might be the D (5 bases). Germline V gives CDR1 MDHEN, CDR2 SYDVKM. V was clipped by 11 bases and J by 4 bases, with 15 bases between them. The CDR3 consists of 12 residues. The CDR3 coding sequence is TGTGCCTCCCCCCGAGGGCCTTACGAGCAGTACTTC. Its translation is CASPRGPYEQYF.

This clone was recorded a few times. The rearrangement joins TRBV11-2 to TRBJ1-1; D ambiguous. CDR3 size: 14 residues. Trimming removed 1 base from V and 1 base from J, with 7 bases in between. The germline gives CDR1 SGHAT, CDR2 FQNNGV. The DNA of the CDR3 is TGTGCCAGCAGCTTAGTCGGAGGGAACACTGAAGCTTTCTTT. It encodes CASSLVGGNTEAFF.

The chain employs TRBV7-9 and TRBJ2-1; 7 bases match TRBD2. V dropped 4 bases and J dropped 10; count of bases not matched to a gene: 19. CDR3 size: 17 residues. Germline CDR1 is SEHNR and CDR2 is FQNEAQ (reference sequence). The chain's CDR3 is CASSSPTSDWGGAEQFF. The DNA of the CDR3 is TGTGCCAGCAGCTCCCCCACCTCCGACTGGGGGGGAGCGGAGCAGTTCTTC.

The CDR3 here is CASSLYLGPDTQYF. CDR3 sequence (DNA): TGCGCCAGCAGCTTGTATCTGGGGCCAGATACGCAGTATTTT. The V gene is TRBV5-1, the J gene TRBJ2-3, with D tentatively TRBD1 (5 bases). The CDR3 spans 14 residues. Germline V gene lookup returns CDR1 SGHRS and CDR2 YFSETQ. The germline V and J ends were trimmed by 1 base and 4 bases, with 10 bases remaining between them. The variable domain in full, completed from reference TRBV5-1 and TRBJ2-3, reads KAGVTQTPRYLIKTRGQQVTLSCSPISGHRSVSWYQQTPGQGLQFLFEYFSETQRNKGNFPGRFSGRQFSNSRSEMNVSTLELGDSALYLCASSLYLGPDTQYFGPGTRLTVL.

The V and J genes are TRBV7-6 and TRBJ2-7; TRBD2 might be the D (5 bases). Trimming cost V 1 base and J 3 bases, with 19 bases left between them. This CDR3 region has 17 residues. Germline values: CDR1 SGHVS, CDR2 FNYEAQ. The CDR3 DNA is TGTGCCAGCAGCTTAGGAATGGCGGGTGGCTCTTTCTACGAGCAGTACTTC. This translates into CASSLGMAGGSFYEQYF.

This chain joins TRBV7-9 and TRBJ2-2; 12 bases match TRBD2. V lost 5 bases and J lost 5; bases outside the gene matches: 3. Germline V CDR1 and CDR2: SEHNR, FQNEAQ (reference sequence). This CDR3 has 15 residues. CDR3 DNA: TGTGCCAGCAGCGCCGGGACTAGCGGGACCGGGGAGCTGTTTTTT. Translation: CASSAGTSGTGELFF.

This chain connects TRBV11-3 to TRBJ2-7, with 9 bases identical to TRBD1. CDR3 length: 14 residues. Germline-derived CDR1 and CDR2 are SGHNT and YENEEA. V shed 4 bases, J shed 9 bases, and the junction held 10 bases outside the gene matches. Written as DNA, the CDR3 is TGTGCCAGCAGCTCCTGGACAGGGGAGTTGGGGCAGTACTTC. As protein: CASSSWTGELGQYF.

The chain carries TRBV7-2 and TRBJ1-3, with D maybe TRBD1 (5 bases). CDR1 is SGHTA and CDR2 is FQGNSA in the germline V gene. The CDR3 is made up of 14 amino acids. V was trimmed by 5 bases and J by 5 bases, leaving 13 bases between them. CDR3: CASSPTGGRNTIYF. CDR3 nucleotides: TGTGCCAGCAGCCCAACCGGGGGGAGAAACACCATATATTTT.

V and J are TRBV14 and TRBJ2-7, with 15 bases matching TRBD2. In germline, CDR1 is SGHDN, CDR2 FVKESK. CDR3 length equals 16 residues. V shed 4 bases, J shed 3 bases, and the junction held 4 bases outside the gene matches. The CDR3 is CASSPLGLAGGYEQYF. The CDR3 DNA reads as TGTGCCAGCAGCCCCCTGGGACTAGCGGGGGGCTACGAGCAGTACTTC.

The chain couples TRBV6-5 to TRBJ1-2, with D tentatively TRBD1 (5 bases). Trimming pared 9 bases from V and 8 bases from J, leaving 13 bases between. CDR3 size: 11 residues. Germline V CDR1 and CDR2: MNHEY, SVGAGI. CDR3 residues: CASTGTKGYTF. The CDR3 nucleotides read TGTGCCAGTACCGGGACGAAAGGCTACACCTTC.